Below are 7 T cell receptor beta chains sequenced from a single sample in a study of OX40 agonist ivuxolimab in advanced cancers. Sequencing used immunoSEQ multiplex PCR; TCRdb keeps in-frame clones, though not all of them. The table has about 54,000 clones, 91% seen once. The material sequenced was CD4+ or CD8+ T cells sorted from blood, taken in a trial of the OX40 agonist ivuxolimab. These TCRs come from an adult with an advanced solid tumor such as melanoma, head and neck, liver or kidney cancer.

The DNA for the CDR3 is TGTGCCAGCTCACCGAGCGGGGGCGCCTACGAGCAGTACTTC. It codes for CASSPSGGAYEQYF. The rearrangement links TRBV18 to TRBJ2-7; TRBD2 agrees at 8 bases. Germline loops: CDR1 KGHSH, CDR2 LQKENI. Germline trimming cut 3 bases from V and 2 bases from J; bases unmatched to any gene: 3. The CDR3 runs 14 residues.

This rearrangement joins TRBV29-1 to TRBJ2-5, with D uncertain. The germline V gene encodes CDR1 SQVTM and CDR2 ANQGSEA. The CDR3 extends over 12 amino acids. Trimming removed 7 bases from V and 4 bases from J, with 13 bases in between. The CDR3: CSALSPGETQYF. The CDR3 DNA is TGCAGCGCTTTGTCCCCGGGAGAGACCCAGTACTTC.

This clone has more than one count but fewer than ten. The V and J genes are TRBV2 and TRBJ1-5, with D maybe TRBD1 (6 bases). V was trimmed by 4 bases and J by 4 bases, leaving 11 bases between them. Germline CDR1 is SNHLY and CDR2 is FYNNEI. The CDR3 totals 14 residues. CDR3 sequence (DNA): TGTGCCAGCAGTGGTGCTGGGACAAATCAGCCCCAGCATTTT. This gives the protein CASSGAGTNQPQHF.

The gene calls are TRBV5-1 and TRBJ2-7; the D gene is possibly TRBD1 (5 bases). Trimming took off 0 bases at V and 4 bases at J, with 14 bases between the two ends. This CDR3 is built from 15 residues. CDR1 and CDR2 (germline): SGHRS, YFSETQ. CDR3 sequence reads: CASSLGLSRAYEQYF. CDR3 nucleotides: TGCGCCAGCAGCTTGGGGTTGAGCAGGGCATACGAGCAGTACTTC.

The genes are TRBV2 and TRBJ1-2; tentatively, D is TRBD1 (5 bases). The CDR3 covers 14 residues. The V gene's germline CDR1 is SNHLY and CDR2 FYNNEI. The V gene lost 4 bases and the J gene lost 0 bases, with 9 bases spanning the gap. CDR3 protein: CASSGGDSNYGYTF. For the CDR3, the DNA is TGTGCCAGCAGTGGGGGGGATTCTAACTATGGCTACACCTTC.

Remarks on this clone: The same CDR3 can be traced to other DNA sequences in this sample. V gene TRBV10-3 combines with J gene TRBJ1-1; D not resolved. Germline V gene lookup returns CDR1 ENHRY and CDR2 SYGVKD. The CDR3 has 13 residues. Trimming took off 3 bases at V and 3 bases at J, with 8 bases between the two ends. CDR3 nucleotides: TGTGCCATCAGTGAACAGAGGGACACTGAAGCTTTCTTT. Residues: CAISEQRDTEAFF.

The chain is built from TRBV10-3 and TRBJ2-7; D not certain. Trimming cost V 0 bases and J 3 bases, with 12 bases left between them. CDR1 ENHRY and CDR2 SYGVKD come from the germline V gene. The length of the CDR3 is 15 residues. As DNA, the CDR3 is TGTGCCATCAGTGAGTCAACTGGAGAGATCTACGAGCAGTACTTC. As protein: CAISESTGEIYEQYF.